The 28 T cell receptor beta chains given below trace back to one sample, sequenced in a study of T cell responses to AZD1222 COVID-19 vaccine. The data were produced by immunoSEQ multiplex PCR, yet TCRdb's version contains in-frame clones alone and is incomplete. The sample has some 130,000 clones, about nine tenths seen once; the top ten hold 6.9%. This specimen was peripheral blood, taken on day 0 of AZD1222 vaccination. The receptors were gathered from an adult in good health.

The chain combines TRBV27 with TRBJ1-2; 8 nucleotides agree with TRBD1. Germline V gene lookup returns CDR1 MNHEY and CDR2 SMNVEV (reference sequence). The ends lost 6 bases at V and 7 bases at J; junction bases unmatched: 10. CDR3 length: 14 amino acids. CDR3 loop: CASSLLGQGLGYTF. CDR3 sequence (DNA): TGTGCCAGCAGCCTACTCGGACAGGGTCTTGGCTACACCTTC.

This chain connects TRBV18 to TRBJ2-7; 10 bases map to TRBD1. V was pared by 2 bases and J by 7 bases, with 2 bases of the junction left unmatched. Germline-derived CDR1 and CDR2 are KGHSH and LQKENI. The CDR3 extends over 13 amino acids. CDR3 bases: TGTGCCAGCTCACCAGGGACAGGGGAAGAGCAGTACTTC. This encodes CASSPGTGEEQYF.

This chain connects TRBV7-2 to TRBJ2-7, with 10 positions matching TRBD1. Germline V gene data show CDR1 as SGHTA and CDR2 as FQGNSA. The CDR3 is 16 amino acids. Trimming removed 3 bases from V and 3 bases from J; junction bases left unmatched: 8. The DNA for the CDR3 is TGTGCCAGCAGCTTGATACCGGGACAGGGGTTCTACGAGCAGTACTTC. It codes for CASSLIPGQGFYEQYF.

The chain is built from TRBV15 and TRBJ2-7; possible D gene TRBD2, 7 bases. This CDR3 is 14 amino acids long. CDR1 LNHNV and CDR2 YYDKDF come from the germline V gene (reference sequence). Trimming took off 0 bases at V and 2 bases at J, with 8 bases between the two ends. In DNA form, the CDR3 reads TGTGCCACCAGCAGAGACGGGGGGCCCTACGAGCAGTACTTC. It specifies CATSRDGGPYEQYF. The variable domain in full, with the rest retrieved from reference TRBV15 and TRBJ2-7, is DAMVIQNPRYQVTQFGKPVTLSCSQTLNHNVMYWYQQKSSQAPKLLFHYYDKDFNNEADTPDNFQSRRPNTSFCFLDIRSPGLGDTAMYLCATSRDGGPYEQYFGPGTRLTVT.

CDR3 in DNA: TGTGCCAGCACCTCGGACAGGGGGCTTCCACAAGAGACCCAGTACTTC. Translating it yields CASTSDRGLPQETQYF. The rearrangement uses TRBV11-2 and TRBJ2-5, with 11 bases that match TRBD1. Germline values: CDR1 SGHAT, CDR2 FQNNGV. J was trimmed by 2 bases and V by 7 bases; bases with no gene match: 9. This CDR3 region has 16 residues.

This clone turned up a few times. This rearrangement joins TRBV11-2 to TRBJ2-7; D is unclear. Germline CDR1 reads SGHAT; CDR2 reads FQNNGV. The CDR3 is made up of 11 amino acids. With 4 bases removed from V and 7 bases from J, the gap between germline ends came to 8 bases. The CDR3 spells CASSSQREQYF. As DNA, the CDR3 is TGTGCCAGCAGCTCGCAACGGGAGCAGTACTTC. Combining the CDR3 with reference TRBV11-2 and TRBJ2-7 gives the whole variable domain EAGVAQSPRYKIIEKRQSVAFWCNPISGHATLYWYQQILGQGPKLLIQFQNNGVVDDSQLPKDRFSAERLKGVDSTLKIQPAKLEDSAVYLCASSSQREQYFGPGTRLTVT.

This chain connects TRBV29-1 to TRBJ1-2; tentative D call: TRBD1 (6 bases). The V gene's germline CDR1 is SQVTM and CDR2 ANQGSEA. This CDR3 has 12 residues. The V and J ends lost 0 bases and 5 bases respectively, with 7 bases between them. The CDR3 DNA reads as TGCAGCGTTGAAGAACAGGGTTATGGCTACACCTTC. This sequence encodes CSVEEQGYGYTF.

On this clone: The identical CDR3 is also encoded by other nucleotide sequences in the sample. The chain uses TRBV3-1 (or the pseudogene TRBV3-2) and TRBJ2-5, with 11 bases aligning to TRBD2. CDR3 size: 15 residues. V lost 4 bases, J lost 2 bases, and 3 bases stayed unmatched. Germline V gene lookup returns CDR1 LGHDT and CDR2 YNNKEL (reference sequence). CDR3 nucleotides: TGTGCCAGCAGCCCACTAGCGGGGGTTCAAGAGACCCAGTACTTC. Amino acids: CASSPLAGVQETQYF.

CDR3 in amino acids: CATRQGSGANVLTF. DNA of the CDR3: TGTGCCACCAGACAGGGCTCTGGGGCCAACGTCCTGACTTTC. This chain connects TRBV24-1 to TRBJ2-6, with a weak D call TRBD1 (6 bases). Germline V CDR1 and CDR2: KGHDR, SFDVKD. CDR3 length equals 14 residues. V was shortened by 7 bases and J by 0 bases, with 6 bases between the two germline ends.

The rearrangement joins TRBV7-9 to TRBJ1-1, with unresolved D. V lost 3 bases to trimming and J lost 3 bases, with 2 bases between them. CDR1 is SEHNR, CDR2 FQNEAQ, per germline (reference sequence). This CDR3 has 11 amino acids. CDR3 sequence: CASSFDTEAFF. The CDR3, as DNA: TGTGCCAGCAGCTTCGACACTGAAGCTTTCTTT.

This clone was observed a single time. The V and J genes are TRBV6-1 and TRBJ2-5, with D perhaps matching TRBD2 (7 bases). Deletions cut 0 bases from V and 1 base from J, with 9 bases between. The CDR3 totals 15 residues. In germline, CDR1 is MNHNS, CDR2 SASEGT. In nucleotides, the CDR3 is TGTGCCAGCAGTGAAGCGGGAGGGGGCCAAGAGACCCAGTACTTC. It specifies CASSEAGGGQETQYF.

The chain combines TRBV24-1 with TRBJ2-2; D uncertain. CDR1 and CDR2 (germline): KGHDR, SFDVKD. The V gene lost 0 bases and the J gene lost 1 base, with 8 bases spanning the gap. The CDR3 is 16 amino acids. CDR3 protein: CATSDLMGGNTGELFF. CDR3 nucleotide sequence: TGTGCCACCAGTGATTTGATGGGCGGGAACACCGGGGAGCTGTTTTTT.

The chain carries TRBV5-6 and TRBJ2-7; no definite D call. Germline CDR1 reads SGHDT; CDR2 reads YYEEEE. Trimming took off 3 bases at V and 7 bases at J, with 8 bases between the two ends. This CDR3 has 11 amino acids. Written as DNA, the CDR3 is TGTGCCAGCAGCTCGGACGGGGAGCAGTACTTC. Translation: CASSSDGEQYF.

The chain recombines TRBV6-1 with TRBJ2-5; 7 bases match TRBD1. The V segment lost 3 bases and the J segment 7 bases; nucleotides outside the gene matches: 2. The CDR3 has 12 amino acids. Germline V lookup: CDR1 MNHNS, CDR2 SASEGT. CDR3 coding DNA: TGTGCCAGCAGTGAGGCAGGGGGGACCCAGTACTTC. Its translation is CASSEAGGTQYF.

This clone was seen more than once but under ten times. This sequence joins TRBV28 and TRBJ1-5; TRBD1 matches 7 bases. The germline V gene encodes CDR1 MDHEN and CDR2 SYDVKM. The CDR3 is 14 amino acids. V shed 5 bases and J 3 bases; nucleotides not matched to a gene: 4. As DNA, the CDR3 is TGTGCCAGCAGTCCTGGGACAGCCAATCAGCCCCAGCATTTT. Translating gives CASSPGTANQPQHF.

This rearrangement joins TRBV18 to TRBJ1-4, with D maybe TRBD1 (5 bases). Trimming left V 2 bases short and J 14 bases short, with 9 bases between. Germline CDR1 reads KGHSH; CDR2 reads LQKENI. CDR3 length: 11 amino acids. CDR3 DNA sequence: TGTGCCAGCTCACCAGGGGAGGGGCTGTTTTTT. Translating gives CASSPGEGLFF.

V usage is TRBV19 and J usage is TRBJ2-2; TRBD2 agrees at 11 bases. Looked up from germline, CDR1 is LNHDA and CDR2 is SQIVND (reference sequence). The CDR3 covers 18 residues. The ends lost 3 bases at V and 0 bases at J; junction bases unmatched: 6. The CDR3 sequence: CASSILAGGMTNTGELFF. The CDR3 DNA follows: TGTGCCAGTAGTATCCTAGCGGGGGGAATGACGAACACCGGGGAGCTGTTTTTT.

This chain uses TRBV10-3 with TRBJ2-4; no clear D. The germline V gene has CDR1 ENHRY and CDR2 SYGVKD. The V and J ends lost 3 bases and 0 bases respectively, with 6 bases between them. The CDR3 spans 14 residues. The CDR3 DNA sequence: TGTGCCATCAGTGACAATCAAGCCAAAAACATTCAGTACTTC. Protein sequence: CAISDNQAKNIQYF.

The genes are TRBV28 and TRBJ2-3, with 13 bases that match TRBD2. The germline gives CDR1 MDHEN, CDR2 SYDVKM. Trimming at V came to 5 bases and at J to 1 base, leaving 6 bases not matched to a gene. There are 17 residues in the CDR3. The CDR3 DNA sequence: TGTGCCAGCAGTCGGTTCGGACTAGCGGGGGGCACAGATACGCAGTATTTT. Amino acids: CASSRFGLAGGTDTQYF.

This chain links TRBV9 with TRBJ1-4; unclear D gene. The germline CDR1 and CDR2 sequences are SGDLS and YYNGEE. This CDR3 comprises 14 residues. The V end lost 0 bases, the J end lost 4 bases, and 7 bases lay between the germline ends. The CDR3 DNA reads as TGTGCCAGCAGCGTAGACGGGATTAATGAAAAACTGTTTTTT. This gives the protein CASSVDGINEKLFF.

This chain connects TRBV5-4 to TRBJ2-7, with a tentative D call TRBD1 (5 bases). The germline V gene has CDR1 SGHNT and CDR2 YYREEE (reference sequence). V lost 0 bases and J lost 6, with 13 bases in between. CDR3 length: 14 amino acids. The CDR3 loop reads CASSLERQHSEQYF. In DNA form, the CDR3 reads TGTGCCAGCAGCTTGGAGAGACAGCATAGCGAGCAGTACTTC.

The chain carries TRBV9 and TRBJ1-1; tentative D call: TRBD1 (6 bases). V gave up 4 bases and J gave up 3 bases, with 13 bases separating them. CDR3 length: 14 residues. CDR1 and CDR2 (germline): SGDLS, YYNGEE. The CDR3 nucleotides are TGTGCCAGCAGCCTGAGGGGGGTAGACACTGAAGCTTTCTTT. Its translation is CASSLRGVDTEAFF. Variable domain in full (rest from reference TRBV9 and TRBJ1-1): DSGVTQTPKHLITATGQRVTLRCSPRSGDLSVYWYQQSLDQGLQFLIQYYNGEERAKGNILERFSAQQFPDLHSELNLSSLELGDSALYFCASSLRGVDTEAFFGQGTRLTVV.

The V and J genes are TRBV7-9 and TRBJ1-1; D gene ambiguous. The V gene's germline CDR1 is SEHNR and CDR2 FQNEAQ (reference sequence). The CDR3 consists of 11 residues. The V end lost 1 base, the J end lost 3 bases, and 0 bases lay between the germline ends. CDR3 sequence: CASSLDTEAFF. CDR3 DNA sequence: TGTGCCAGCAGCTTAGACACTGAAGCTTTCTTT.

CDR3 nucleotide sequence: TGTGCCAGCAGCCACAAGACAGGGGTCCATGGCTACACCTTC. Translating it yields CASSHKTGVHGYTF. The gene calls are TRBV3-1 (or the pseudogene TRBV3-2) and TRBJ1-2; 8 bases are shared with TRBD1. J gave up 6 bases and V 3 bases, and 6 bases lay outside the gene matches. Looked up from germline, CDR1 is LGHDT and CDR2 is YNNKEL (reference sequence). The CDR3 runs to 14 residues.

This rearrangement joins TRBV27 to TRBJ2-7; 11 positions match TRBD2. CDR3 length: 14 residues. CDR1 is MNHEY, CDR2 SMNVEV, per germline (reference sequence). V was pared by 6 bases and J by 5 bases, with 6 bases of the junction left unmatched. This CDR3 reads CASSPGTSGNEQYF. The CDR3 region has the DNA TGTGCCAGCAGCCCCGGGACTAGCGGAAACGAGCAGTACTTC.

In regard to this clone: Other DNA sequences of this sample code for an identical CDR3. The chain has TRBV6-2 or TRBV6-3 and TRBJ2-7, with TRBD1 matching 7 bases. J gave up 4 bases and V 6 bases, and 3 bases lay outside the gene matches. This CDR3 spans 12 amino acids. Looked up from germline, CDR1 is MNHEY and CDR2 is SVGEGT. This CDR3 reads CASSRDSYEQYF. The CDR3 DNA reads as TGTGCCAGCAGCCGGGACAGTTACGAGCAGTACTTC.

CDR3 region: CASSYFGQGNGYTF. The CDR3 DNA follows: TGTGCCAGCAGTTACTTCGGTCAGGGAAATGGCTACACCTTC. The chain couples TRBV6-5 to TRBJ1-2, with D possibly TRBD1 on 5 matching bases. The CDR3 consists of 14 residues. Trimming pared 1 base from V and 6 bases from J, leaving 12 bases between. Germline V gene sequence: CDR1 MNHEY, CDR2 SVGAGI.

The chain links TRBV29-1 to TRBJ2-2; D ambiguous. Germline V lookup: CDR1 SQVTM, CDR2 ANQGSEA. This CDR3 contains 11 residues. Trimming stripped 1 base from V and 7 bases from J, with 4 bases between. The CDR3 protein is CSVEANGELFF. In nucleotides, the CDR3 is TGCAGCGTTGAAGCAAACGGGGAGCTGTTTTTT.